The clone carrying this T cell receptor beta chain was seen a few times. Its antigen is not known. This sample stems from a study of cytomegalovirus exposure and HLA in healthy donors. PCR employed 60 Vbeta and 13 Jbeta primers. TCRdb keeps only in-frame clones here, not all; method: immunoSEQ multiplex PCR. Among approximately 70,000 clones listed, approximately 75% were seen once. Regarding the study as a whole: Across donors, sequencing depth was assumed by presence/absence analyses to be roughly uniform.

This CDR3 region has 17 residues. With 4 bases clipped from V and 2 bases from J, the junction kept 11 bases outside the gene matches. Germline loops: CDR1 SGHAT, CDR2 FQNNGV. Specimen: PBMCs. The source is a woman between 35 and 50 years old in good health and CMV-seropositive. The chain joins TRBV11-2 to TRBJ2-3; 8 bases match TRBD2. CDR3 sequence (DNA): TGTGCCAGCAGCTCCACTCCCGCAGGACTAGCCACAGATACGCAGTATTTT. This encodes CASSSTPAGLATDTQYF.